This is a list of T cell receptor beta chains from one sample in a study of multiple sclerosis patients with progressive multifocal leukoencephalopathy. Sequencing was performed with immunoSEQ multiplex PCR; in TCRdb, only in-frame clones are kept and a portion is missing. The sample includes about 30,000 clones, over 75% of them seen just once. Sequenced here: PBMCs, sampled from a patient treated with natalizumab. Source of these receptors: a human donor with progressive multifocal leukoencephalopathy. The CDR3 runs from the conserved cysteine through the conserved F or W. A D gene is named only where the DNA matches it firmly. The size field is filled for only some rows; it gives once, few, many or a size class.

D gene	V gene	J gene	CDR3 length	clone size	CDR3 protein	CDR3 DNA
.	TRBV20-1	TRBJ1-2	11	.	CSATLEAGYTF	TGCAGTGCTACTTTGGAAGCTGGCTACACCTTC
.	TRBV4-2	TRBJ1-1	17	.	CASSTLGRGRMNTEAFF	TGTGCCAGCAGCACACTAGGGAGGGGCAGAATGAACACTGAAGCTTTCTTT
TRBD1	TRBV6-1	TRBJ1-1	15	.	CASTQGQGINTEAFF	TGTGCCAGCACCCAAGGACAGGGGATTAACACTGAAGCTTTCTTT
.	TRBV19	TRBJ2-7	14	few	CASSFSTGTYEQYF	TGTGCCAGTAGTTTCTCAACCGGGACCTACGAGCAGTACTTC
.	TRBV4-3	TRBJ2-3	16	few	CASSQGVAGNTDTQYF	TGCGCCAGCAGCCAAGGGGTGGCGGGTAACACAGATACGCAGTATTTT
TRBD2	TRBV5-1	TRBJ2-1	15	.	CASSLSTSGSNEQFF	TGCGCCAGCAGCTTATCGACTAGCGGGAGTAATGAGCAGTTCTTC
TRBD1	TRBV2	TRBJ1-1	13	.	CASLGQANAEAFF	TGTGCCAGCCTGGGACAGGCGAACGCTGAAGCTTTCTTT
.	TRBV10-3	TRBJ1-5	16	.	CAISERWENSNQPQHF	TGTGCCATCAGTGAGCGGTGGGAGAATAGCAATCAGCCCCAGCATTTT
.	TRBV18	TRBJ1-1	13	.	CASSPLTETEAFF	TGTGCCAGCTCACCACTAACAGAGACTGAAGCTTTCTTT
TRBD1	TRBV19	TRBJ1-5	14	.	CASSTTGSDQPQHF	TGTGCCAGTAGCACGACAGGGTCGGATCAGCCCCAGCATTTT
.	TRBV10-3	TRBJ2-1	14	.	CAIWRGGSYNEQFF	TGTGCCATCTGGCGTGGGGGCTCCTACAATGAGCAGTTCTTC
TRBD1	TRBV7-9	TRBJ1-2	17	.	CASSLGQAGTGIYGYTF	TGTGCCAGCAGCTTAGGTCAGGCCGGGACAGGGATCTATGGCTACACCTTC
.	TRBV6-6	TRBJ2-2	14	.	CASSSPRRTGELFF	TGTGCCAGCAGTTCCCCTCGGAGGACCGGGGAGCTGTTTTTT